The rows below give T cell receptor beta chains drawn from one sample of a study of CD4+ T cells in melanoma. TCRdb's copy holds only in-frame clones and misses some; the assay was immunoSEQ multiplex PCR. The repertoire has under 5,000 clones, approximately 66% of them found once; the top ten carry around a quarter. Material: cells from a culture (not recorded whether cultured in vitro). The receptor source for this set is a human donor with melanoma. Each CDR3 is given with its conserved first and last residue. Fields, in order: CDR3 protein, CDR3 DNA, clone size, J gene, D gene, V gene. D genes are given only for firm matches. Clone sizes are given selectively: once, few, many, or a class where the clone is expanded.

CASSWGLGGYTF | TGTGCCAGCAGCTGGGGACTGGGTGGCTACACCTTC | once | TRBJ1-2 | - | TRBV5-4
CASSPRTGTYEQYF | TGTGCCAGCAGCCCCCGGACAGGGACCTACGAGCAGTACTTC | - | TRBJ2-7 | TRBD1 | TRBV13
CASSYLDINTGELFF | TGTGCCAGCAGTTACCTGGACATAAACACCGGGGAGCTGTTTTTT | - | TRBJ2-2 | - | TRBV6-6
CASSEQGLSGANVLTF | TGTGCCAGCAGTGAACAGGGCCTCTCTGGGGCCAACGTCCTGACTTTC | few | TRBJ2-6 | - | TRBV6-4
CASSLGQSYAYEQYF | TGTGCCAGCAGCTTAGGTCAGTCTTATGCCTACGAGCAGTACTTC | few | TRBJ2-7 | - | TRBV7-9
CATTTPGIGGPYARYTQYF | TGCGCCACCACCACTCCCGGGATAGGAGGGCCCTATGCACGATATACGCAGTATTTT | - | TRBJ2-3 | - | TRBV10-2
CASSPTDHYEQYF | TGTGCCAGCAGCCCGACAGATCACTACGAGCAGTACTTC | - | TRBJ2-7 | - | TRBV7-9
CASSEQNYGYTF | TGTGCCAGCAGTGAACAGAACTATGGCTACACCTTC | - | TRBJ1-2 | - | TRBV2
CASSLAQPTDTQYF | TGTGCCAGCAGCCTCGCCCAACCCACAGATACGCAGTATTTT | - | TRBJ2-3 | - | TRBV9
CASSLHGDTQYF | TGTGCCAGCAGCTTACACGGAGATACGCAGTATTTT | medium-sized | TRBJ2-3 | - | TRBV11-3
CASRLQGSEAFF | TGTGCCAGTAGGCTACAGGGGAGCGAGGCTTTCTTT | - | TRBJ1-1 | TRBD1 | TRBV19
CASSSGQEAFYEQYF | TGTGCCAGCAGTTCAGGACAGGAGGCATTCTACGAGCAGTACTTC | - | TRBJ2-7 | TRBD1 | TRBV27
CASSHGQGYEQYF | TGTGCCAGCAGCCATGGACAGGGTTACGAGCAGTACTTC | - | TRBJ2-7 | TRBD1 | TRBV14
CASSLGPGDTGEGVNEAFF | TGTGCCAGCAGCTTGGGTCCCGGAGATACAGGGGAGGGAGTTAATGAAGCTTTCTTT | - | TRBJ1-1 | TRBD1 | TRBV5-4
CASSLNTPGGQPQHF | TGTGCCAGCAGCTTAAACACTCCGGGGGGACAGCCCCAGCATTTT | once | TRBJ1-5 | - | TRBV7-2
CASSQPGTQHYGYTF | TGTGCCAGCAGCCAACCTGGGACACAACACTATGGCTACACCTTC | - | TRBJ1-2 | - | TRBV16
CASSRGGGIPYNEQFF | TGTGCCAGCAGCCGGGGAGGGGGTATCCCGTACAATGAGCAGTTCTTC | - | TRBJ2-1 | - | TRBV7-3
CATKPRDNIGNTIYF | TGTGCCACCAAGCCAAGGGACAATATTGGAAACACCATATATTTT | once | TRBJ1-3 | - | TRBV25-1
CASSLIPTGVDSPLHF | TGTGCCAGCAGCCTAATACCGACAGGGGTCGATTCACCCCTCCACTTT | few | TRBJ1-6 | TRBD1 | TRBV7-9
CASSLTGASNQPQHF | TGTGCCAGCAGTTTAACGGGGGCGAGCAATCAGCCCCAGCATTTT | - | TRBJ1-5 | - | TRBV28
CASSVGGPWNEQFF | TGTGCCAGCAGTGTGGGGGGGCCGTGGAATGAGCAGTTCTTC | - | TRBJ2-1 | - | TRBV6-4
CASSLVYQGTPNYGYTF | TGTGCTAGCAGCTTAGTTTACCAGGGGACTCCTAACTATGGCTACACCTTC | - | TRBJ1-2 | - | TRBV7-7
CASSLAGAYNEQFF | TGTGCCAGCTCCTTGGCAGGGGCATACAATGAGCAGTTCTTC | - | TRBJ2-1 | - | TRBV6-5
CASSSTGGRTYEQYF | TGTGCCAGCAGTTCTACGGGGGGCCGGACCTACGAGCAGTACTTC | - | TRBJ2-7 | - | TRBV5-6
CASSRHWGGAHNEQFF | TGCGCCAGCAGCCGACATTGGGGGGGGGCCCACAATGAGCAGTTCTTC | - | TRBJ2-1 | - | TRBV4-1
CASSLDDRPNQPQHF | TGTGCCAGCAGCTTGGATGACAGACCCAATCAGCCCCAGCATTTT | medium-sized | TRBJ1-5 | - | TRBV5-5
CASSEYGTGEAFF | TGTGCCAGCAGTGAATACGGGACAGGGGAAGCTTTCTTT | - | TRBJ1-1 | TRBD1 | TRBV25-1
CASSYPGPGGTEAFF | TGTGCCAGCAGTTACCCGGGACCCGGGGGGACTGAAGCTTTCTTT | - | TRBJ1-1 | - | TRBV6-5
CASSLGGTEQYF | TGTGCCAGCAGCTTAGGTGGTACCGAGCAGTACTTC | - | TRBJ2-7 | - | TRBV7-9
CASSSGNNHNEQFF | TGTGCCAGCAGCTCAGGTAATAACCACAATGAGCAGTTCTTC | - | TRBJ2-1 | - | TRBV11-1
CASSLPRSLSPLHF | TGTGCCAGCAGCTTGCCCCGATCCCTATCACCCCTCCACTTT | - | TRBJ1-6 | - | TRBV5-5